Described below is a single T cell receptor (beta chain) sequence and its context. This entry belongs to a study of blood T cell repertoires in COVID-19. For the study at large: The United States, Italy and Spain provided the acute and convalescent COVID-19 samples. PBMCs, B-cell-depleted T cells, or T cells provided the cDNA or gDNA that made up the material.

The V end was cut by 7 bases, the J end by 5 bases, with 13 bases between. Germline V gene lookup returns CDR1 KGHDR and CDR2 SFDVKD. The CDR3 covers 14 residues. Per the original methods: The assay estimated nucleated cells by amplifying reference gene primers. Only in-frame clones appear in the TCRdb table, and some are missing; sequencing was by immunoSEQ multiplex PCR. D and trimming come from the DNA, and the V and J calls and clone size come from that table. The sample includes 25,000 to 30,000 clones, 90% of them seen just once. This sequence originates from a man between 70 and 80 years old with acute or convalescent COVID-19. The sample was peripheral blood. The rearrangement links TRBV24-1 to TRBJ1-4; unclear D gene. This CDR3 reads CATSEDGVNEKLFF. The CDR3 nucleotides are TGTGCCACCAGCGAAGATGGAGTAAATGAAAAACTGTTTTTT.